The present T cell receptor beta chain was sequenced within a study of cytomegalovirus exposure and HLA in healthy donors. With 60 Vbeta and 13 Jbeta primers, the PCR was carried out. Clones were read by immunoSEQ multiplex PCR, and TCRdb kept only the in-frame ones, dropping some. The sample has around 160,000 clones; 68% are singletons. The V gene lost 3 bases and the J gene lost 7 bases, with 16 bases spanning the gap. Germline V gene lookup returns CDR1 SGHTA and CDR2 FQGNSA. CDR3 length equals 15 residues. As to this clone: The target antigen is unknown.

Regarding the study as a whole: Using a false discovery rate of 0.05, a later analysis showed that 16,951 TCR beta sequences were associated with HLA alleles. Across all donors, roughly uniform sequencing depth was an assumption of the presence/absence analyses. What was likely a sequencing artifact was a cluster of highly shared sequence variants.

The sample comprised PBMCs. The V call is TRBV7-2, the J call TRBJ1-5, with D tentatively TRBD1 (5 bases). The receptor comes from a man in his fifties or sixties in good health and CMV-seronegative. In nucleotides, the CDR3 is TGTGCCAGCAGCTTGGGGGAGGGTATGAGGCAGCCCCAGCATTTT. This translates into CASSLGEGMRQPQHF.